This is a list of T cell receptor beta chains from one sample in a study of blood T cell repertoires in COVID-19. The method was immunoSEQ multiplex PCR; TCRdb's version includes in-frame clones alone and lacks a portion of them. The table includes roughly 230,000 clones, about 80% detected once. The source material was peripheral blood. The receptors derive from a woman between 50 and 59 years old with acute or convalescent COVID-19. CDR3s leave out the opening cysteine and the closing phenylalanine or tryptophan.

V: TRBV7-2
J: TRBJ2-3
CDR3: ASSLAGTGASTDTQY

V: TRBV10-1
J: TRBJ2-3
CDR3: ASSMTSGHGQDTQY

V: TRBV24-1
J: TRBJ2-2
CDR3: ATSDLQGWGELF

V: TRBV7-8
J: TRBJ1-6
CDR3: ASSLAQENSPLH

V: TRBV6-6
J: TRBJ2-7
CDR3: ASSYLSQGREQY

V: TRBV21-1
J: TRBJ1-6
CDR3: ASSDRWHSPLH

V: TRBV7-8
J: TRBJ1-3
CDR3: ASSFSGSGNTIY

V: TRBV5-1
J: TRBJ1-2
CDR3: ASSLGLQGVRNGYT

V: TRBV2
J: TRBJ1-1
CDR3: ASSQDRRTTEAF

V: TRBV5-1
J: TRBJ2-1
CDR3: ASTDPGGAGNEQF

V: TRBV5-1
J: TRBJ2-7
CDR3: ASSPGGWGVDEQY

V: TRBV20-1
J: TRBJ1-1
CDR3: SASGAMNTEAF

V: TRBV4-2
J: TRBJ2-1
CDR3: ASSQVTLAGVHNEQF

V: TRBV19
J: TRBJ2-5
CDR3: ASSIGRRETQY

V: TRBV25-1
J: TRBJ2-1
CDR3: ASSVPGFYNEQF

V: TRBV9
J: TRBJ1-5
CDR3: ASSMTGDDNQPQH

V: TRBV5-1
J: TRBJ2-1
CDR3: ASSPGGLGNEQF

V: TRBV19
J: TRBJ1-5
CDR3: ASSHPGTGENQPQH

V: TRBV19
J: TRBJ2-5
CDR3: ASKNRAQETQY

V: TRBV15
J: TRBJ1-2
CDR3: ATSREPMGNRGGYT

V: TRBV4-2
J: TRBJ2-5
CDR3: ASSQASGRARETQY

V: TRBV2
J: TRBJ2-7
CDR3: ASTRVLVEQY

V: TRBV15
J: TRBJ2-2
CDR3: ATSWGQGANTGELF

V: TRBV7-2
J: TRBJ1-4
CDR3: ASSLGLNRNNEKLF

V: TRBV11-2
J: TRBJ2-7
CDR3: ASSLTSGGGYEQY

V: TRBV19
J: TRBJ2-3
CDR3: ASSSTDSSTDTQY

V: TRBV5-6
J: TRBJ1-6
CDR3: ASSWTGELGSPLH

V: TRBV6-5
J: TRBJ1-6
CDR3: ASSYSNRGIGSPLH

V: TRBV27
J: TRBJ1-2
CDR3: ASSFLSGNYGYT

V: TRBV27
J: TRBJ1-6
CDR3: ASKITGIPNSPLH

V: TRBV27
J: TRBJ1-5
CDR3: ASSLSVDNQPQH

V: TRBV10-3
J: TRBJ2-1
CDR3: AIKIAGVVEQF

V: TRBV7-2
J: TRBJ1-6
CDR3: ASSPSGGNNSPLH

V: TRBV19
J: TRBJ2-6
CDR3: ASSPRLAGSPGANVLT

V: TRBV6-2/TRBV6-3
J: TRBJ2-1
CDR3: ASSRDRGQSEQF

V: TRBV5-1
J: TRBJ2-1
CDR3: ASSPVAGEVIEQF

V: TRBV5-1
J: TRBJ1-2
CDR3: ASSEDRGPEGYT

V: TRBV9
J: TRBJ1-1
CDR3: ASSVDAGGGEAF

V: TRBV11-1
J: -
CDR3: ASSWASGGYEQY

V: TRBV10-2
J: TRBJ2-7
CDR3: ASIGWERGEQY

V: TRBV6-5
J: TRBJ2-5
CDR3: ASSRGLLETQY

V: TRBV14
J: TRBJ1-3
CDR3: ASSQVRNTIY

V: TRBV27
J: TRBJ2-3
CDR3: ASSPTTTTDTQY

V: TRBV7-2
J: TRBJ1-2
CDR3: ASSFYTGGNGYT

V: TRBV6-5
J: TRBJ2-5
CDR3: ASSLAGVETQY

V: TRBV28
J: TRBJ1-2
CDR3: ASSILGQNGYT

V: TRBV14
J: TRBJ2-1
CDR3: ASSPGTVGQF

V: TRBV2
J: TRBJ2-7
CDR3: AHQPTRLQGRRDEQY

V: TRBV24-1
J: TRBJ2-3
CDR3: ATSGGLSTDTQY

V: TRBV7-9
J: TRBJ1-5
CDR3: ASSLDQGPMSNQPQH

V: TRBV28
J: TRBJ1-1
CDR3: ASSFGEAF

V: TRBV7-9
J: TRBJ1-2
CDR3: ASSPEGAGYT

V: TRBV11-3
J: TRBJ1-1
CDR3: ASSLVPGTGVTEAF